The clone carrying this T cell receptor beta chain came up once. These data are taken from a study of blood T cells in healthy people across ages. The CDR3 extends over 17 amino acids. Primed by a sample-barcoded 5' primer and a J-beta primer mix, a second PCR proceeded for about 6 to 12 cycles. Tags on each cDNA molecule came from a template-switch adaptor with 12 random nucleotides. One entry per CDR3 protein results from TCRdb running MiXCR on the 5' RACE reads. The data contain about a million distinct CDR3 sequences, under 50% of them singletons. Isolation yielded PBMCs, at least 6.5 million per sample, in every case.

The receptor was isolated from a man aged 25 to 40 in good health. The chain couples TRBV21-1 to TRBJ1-4; the table's D call TRBD1 went unverified against the DNA. TRBV21-1 is a listed pseudogene. Material for sequencing was blood. The chain's CDR3 is CASSKSKRDRLNEKLFF. In DNA, the CDR3 is TGTGCCAGCAGCAAATCTAAGAGGGACAGGTTGAATGAAAAACTGTTTTTT.